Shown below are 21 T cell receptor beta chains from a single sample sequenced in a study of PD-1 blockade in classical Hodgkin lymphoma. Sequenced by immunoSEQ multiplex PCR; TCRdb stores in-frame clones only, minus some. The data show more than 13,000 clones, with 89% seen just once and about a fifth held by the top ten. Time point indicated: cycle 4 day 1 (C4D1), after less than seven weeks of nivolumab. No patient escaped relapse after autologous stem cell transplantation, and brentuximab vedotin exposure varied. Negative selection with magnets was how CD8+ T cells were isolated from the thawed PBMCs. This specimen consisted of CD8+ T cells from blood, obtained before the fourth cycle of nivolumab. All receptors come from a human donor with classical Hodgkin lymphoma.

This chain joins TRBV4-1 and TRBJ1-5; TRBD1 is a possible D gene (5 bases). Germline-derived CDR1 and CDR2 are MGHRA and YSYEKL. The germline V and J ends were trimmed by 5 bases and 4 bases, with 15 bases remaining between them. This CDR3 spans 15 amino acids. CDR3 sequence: CASSNGGGSNQPQHF. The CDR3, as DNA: TGCGCCAGCAGCAACGGCGGGGGATCGAATCAGCCCCAGCATTTT.

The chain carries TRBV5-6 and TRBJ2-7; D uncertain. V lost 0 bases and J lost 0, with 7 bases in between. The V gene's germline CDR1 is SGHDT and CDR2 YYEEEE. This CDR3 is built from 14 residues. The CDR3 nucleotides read TGTGCCAGCAGCTTGGAGGACGACTCCTACGAGCAGTACTTC. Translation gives CASSLEDDSYEQYF.

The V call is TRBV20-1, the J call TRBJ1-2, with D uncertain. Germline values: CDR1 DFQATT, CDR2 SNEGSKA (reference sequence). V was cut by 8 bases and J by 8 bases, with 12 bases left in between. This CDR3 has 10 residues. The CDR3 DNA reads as TGCAGTTCGGTGGGCCGAGGCTACACCTTC. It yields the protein CSSVGRGYTF.

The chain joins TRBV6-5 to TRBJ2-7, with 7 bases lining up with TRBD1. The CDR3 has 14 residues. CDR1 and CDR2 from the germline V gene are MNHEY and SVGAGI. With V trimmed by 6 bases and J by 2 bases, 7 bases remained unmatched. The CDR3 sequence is CASRLYRGPYEQYF. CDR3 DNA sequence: TGTGCCAGCAGATTATACAGGGGTCCCTACGAGCAGTACTTC.

The CDR3 nucleotides are TGTGCCAGCAGCTCCGGACATTCGAACACTGAAGCTTTCTTT. It translates to CASSSGHSNTEAFF. The chain recombines TRBV5-8 with TRBJ1-1; tentatively, D is TRBD1 (5 bases). Trimming removed 3 bases from V and 1 base from J, with 10 bases in between. This CDR3 has 14 residues. CDR1 and CDR2 (germline): SGHTS, YDEGEE.

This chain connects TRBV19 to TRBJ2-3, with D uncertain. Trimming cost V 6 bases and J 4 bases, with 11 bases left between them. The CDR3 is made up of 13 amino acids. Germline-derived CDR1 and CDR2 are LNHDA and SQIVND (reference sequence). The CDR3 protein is CASSTTSSDTQYF. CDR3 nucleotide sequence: TGTGCCAGTAGCACTACGAGTTCAGATACGCAGTATTTT.

CDR3 region: CASSEDREANEKLFF. For the CDR3, the DNA is TGTGCCAGCAGTGAAGACAGGGAGGCTAATGAAAAACTGTTTTTT. The J gene is TRBJ1-4, the V gene TRBV28; TRBD1 matches at 7 bases. Germline V gene lookup returns CDR1 MDHEN and CDR2 SYDVKM. V trimming: 5 bases; J trimming: 3 bases; junction bases outside the gene matches: 6. This CDR3 is 15 amino acids long.

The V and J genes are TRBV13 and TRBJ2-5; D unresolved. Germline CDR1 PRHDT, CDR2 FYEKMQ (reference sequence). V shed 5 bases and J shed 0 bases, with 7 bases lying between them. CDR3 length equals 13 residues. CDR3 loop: CASSLRYQETQYF. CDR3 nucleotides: TGTGCCAGCAGCCTCAGGTACCAAGAGACCCAGTACTTC.

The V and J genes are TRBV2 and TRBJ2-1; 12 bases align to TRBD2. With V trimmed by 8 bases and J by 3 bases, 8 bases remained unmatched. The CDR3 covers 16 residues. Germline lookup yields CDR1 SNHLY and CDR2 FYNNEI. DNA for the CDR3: TGTGCCAGCGGGACGCTACTAGCGGGGGGCTACAATGAGCAGTTCTTC. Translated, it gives CASGTLLAGGYNEQFF.

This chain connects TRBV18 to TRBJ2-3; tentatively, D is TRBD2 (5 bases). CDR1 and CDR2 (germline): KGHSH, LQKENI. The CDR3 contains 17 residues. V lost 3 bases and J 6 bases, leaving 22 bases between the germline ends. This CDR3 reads CASSPGIYFLYHDTQYF. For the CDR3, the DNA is TGTGCCAGCTCACCCGGGATCTACTTTCTATATCACGATACGCAGTATTTT.

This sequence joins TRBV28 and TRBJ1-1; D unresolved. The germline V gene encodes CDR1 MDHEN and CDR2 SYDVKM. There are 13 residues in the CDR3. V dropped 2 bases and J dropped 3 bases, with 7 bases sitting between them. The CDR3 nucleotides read TGTGCCAGCAGTTTACGGGTCTACACTGAAGCTTTCTTT. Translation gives CASSLRVYTEAFF.

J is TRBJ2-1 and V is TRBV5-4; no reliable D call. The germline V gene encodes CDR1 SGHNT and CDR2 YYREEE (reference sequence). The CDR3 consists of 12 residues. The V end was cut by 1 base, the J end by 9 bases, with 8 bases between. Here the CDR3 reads CASSLWVGEQFF. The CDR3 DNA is TGTGCCAGCAGCTTGTGGGTAGGTGAGCAGTTCTTC. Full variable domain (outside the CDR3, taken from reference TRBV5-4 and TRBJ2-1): ETGVTQSPTHLIKTRGQQVTLRCSSQSGHNTVSWYQQALGQGPQFIFQYYREEENGRGNFPPRFSGLQFPNYSSELNVNALELDDSALYLCASSLWVGEQFFGPGTRLTVL.

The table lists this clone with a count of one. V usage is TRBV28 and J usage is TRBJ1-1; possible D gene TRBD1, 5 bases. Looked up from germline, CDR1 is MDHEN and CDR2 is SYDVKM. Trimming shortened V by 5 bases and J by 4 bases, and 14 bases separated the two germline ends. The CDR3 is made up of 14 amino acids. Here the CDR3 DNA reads TGTGCCAGCAGTACCCCCGGGGGGGTCACTGAAGCTTTCTTT. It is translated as CASSTPGGVTEAFF.

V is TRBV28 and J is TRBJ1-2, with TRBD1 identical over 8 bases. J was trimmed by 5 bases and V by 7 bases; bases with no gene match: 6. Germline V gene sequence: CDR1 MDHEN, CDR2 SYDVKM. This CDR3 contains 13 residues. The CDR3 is CASNPGGVYGYTF. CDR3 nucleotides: TGTGCCAGCAATCCAGGGGGCGTTTATGGCTACACCTTC.

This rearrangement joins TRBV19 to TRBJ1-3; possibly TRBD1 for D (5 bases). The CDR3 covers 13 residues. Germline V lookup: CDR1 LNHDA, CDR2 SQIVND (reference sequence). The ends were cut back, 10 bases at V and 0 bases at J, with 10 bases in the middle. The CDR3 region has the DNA TGTGCCACCGACAGCTTCTCTGGAAACACCATATATTTT. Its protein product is CATDSFSGNTIYF.

As DNA, the CDR3 is TGTGCCGCCGGGATTTACGAGCAGTACTTC. Amino acid sequence: CAAGIYEQYF. The rearrangement links TRBV10-3 to TRBJ2-7; possibly TRBD2 for D (5 bases). The CDR3 length is 10 residues. V was clipped by 11 bases and J by 4 bases, with 9 bases between them. CDR1 and CDR2 from the germline V gene are ENHRY and SYGVKD.

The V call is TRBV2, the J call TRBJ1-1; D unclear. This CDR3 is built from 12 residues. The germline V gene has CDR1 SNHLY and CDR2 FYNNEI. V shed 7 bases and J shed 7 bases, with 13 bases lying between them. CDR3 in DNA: TGTGCCAGCACATCCCTTGCGTATGAAGCTTTCTTT. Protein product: CASTSLAYEAFF. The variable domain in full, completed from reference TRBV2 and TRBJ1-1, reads EPEVTQTPSHQVTQMGQEVILRCVPISNHLYFYWYRQILGQKVEFLVSFYNNEISEKSEIFDDQFSVERPDGSNFTLKIRSTKLEDSAMYFCASTSLAYEAFFGQGTRLTVV.

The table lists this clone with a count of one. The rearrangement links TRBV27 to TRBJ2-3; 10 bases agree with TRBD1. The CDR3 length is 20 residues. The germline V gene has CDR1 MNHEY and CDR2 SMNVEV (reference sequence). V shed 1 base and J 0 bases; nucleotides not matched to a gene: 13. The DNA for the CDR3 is TGTGCCAGCAGTTTATGGCGGGACAGGGGCCCGGGCGCAAGCACAGATACGCAGTATTTT. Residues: CASSLWRDRGPGASTDTQYF.

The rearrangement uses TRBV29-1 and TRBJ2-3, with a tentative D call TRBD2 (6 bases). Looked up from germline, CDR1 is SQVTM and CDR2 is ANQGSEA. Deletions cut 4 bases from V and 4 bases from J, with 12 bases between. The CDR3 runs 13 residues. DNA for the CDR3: TGCAGCGTTGTAAGGGACTCAGCAGATACGCAGTATTTT. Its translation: CSVVRDSADTQYF.

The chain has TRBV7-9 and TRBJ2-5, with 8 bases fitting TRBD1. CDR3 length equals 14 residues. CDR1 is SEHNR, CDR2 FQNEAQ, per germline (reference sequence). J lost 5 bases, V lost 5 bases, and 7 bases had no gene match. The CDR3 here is CASSRPTGDETQYF. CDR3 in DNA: TGTGCCAGCAGCCGCCCGACAGGGGATGAGACCCAGTACTTC. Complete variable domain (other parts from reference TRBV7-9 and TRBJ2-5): DTGVSQNPRHKITKRGQNVTFRCDPISEHNRLYWYRQTLGQGPEFLTYFQNEAQLEKSRLLSDRFSAERPKGSFSTLEIQRTEQGDSAMYLCASSRPTGDETQYFGPGTRLLVL.

DNA for the CDR3: TGTGCCAGCAGTTTAAATAAACTAAGCAATCAGCCCCAGCATTTT. It codes for CASSLNKLSNQPQHF. The chain links TRBV28 to TRBJ1-5, with no clear D. In germline, CDR1 is MDHEN, CDR2 SYDVKM. Trimming left V 2 bases short and J 1 base short, with 9 bases between. The CDR3 extends over 15 amino acids.